This TCR beta chain stems from a study of radiotherapy plus CTLA-4 blockade in lung cancer. Study at large: Disease control was achieved by around 32% of patients, and objective responses by 18%. Study observations and caveats: Per reports, early blood T cell clone dynamics, plus interferon-beta, forecast response most strongly. Blood saw expansion of tumor-derived TCR clones after radiotherapy plus ipilimumab.

Looked up from germline, CDR1 is MGHDK and CDR2 is SYGVNS. The V gene lost 2 bases and the J gene lost 10 bases, with 20 bases spanning the gap. This CDR3 is built from 15 residues. Regarding this clone: Its antigen is not identified.

Some clones are missing from TCRdb's copy, which holds only in-frame ones; the method was immunoSEQ multiplex PCR. The table shows roughly 51,000 clones, with around nine tenths occurring only once. With ipilimumab providing CTLA-4 blockade, focal radiation was administered to patients who had chemo-refractory metastatic non-small-cell lung cancer. This receptor was identified in a human donor with non-small cell lung cancer that progressed on radiotherapy plus ipilimumab. Some clones in this sample may be carry-over from other donors' samples. This specimen consisted of peripheral blood, obtained from a patient treated with radiotherapy plus ipilimumab. The chain links TRBV25-1 to TRBJ1-1; D is undetermined. CDR3 sequence: CASSEAVGEISRAFF. The CDR3 nucleotides are TGTGCCAGCAGTGAAGCTGTAGGAGAGATCTCTAGAGCTTTCTTT.